This T cell receptor beta chain is from a study of cytomegalovirus exposure and HLA in healthy donors. General observations from the study: Later, TCR association rates were found to vary by HLA locus, highest for DRB1 and lowest for HLA-C.

Researchers ran the PCR with 60 Vbeta and 13 Jbeta primers. Using immunoSEQ multiplex PCR, the repertoire was profiled, and TCRdb retains in-frame clones only, with some absent. The data show about 200,000 clones, roughly 12% seen once. A note on this clone: Its antigen remains unknown.

The CDR3 spans 13 residues. Unmatched junction bases numbered 8, after V lost 11 bases and J lost 3 bases. Germline V lookup: CDR1 LNHDA, CDR2 SQIVND (reference sequence). This clonotype originated in a middle-aged man in good health and CMV-seropositive. J is TRBJ2-7 and V is TRBV19, with 9 bases that match TRBD2. The sequenced sample consisted of PBMCs. CDR3 DNA sequence: TGTGCCGCAGCGGGGGGAAACAACTACGAGCAGTACTTC. Residues: CAAAGGNNYEQYF.